The clone carrying this T cell receptor (beta chain) was detected a few times. Its antigen is undetermined. The data originate from a study of CD8 T cells in ankylosing spondylitis. Quantitative molecular-barcoded 5'-RACE generated the TCR beta libraries. TCRdb reprocessed the 5' RACE reads via MiXCR and lists one record per CDR3 protein. The repertoire holds a few hundred thousand distinct CDR3 sequences, with under 25% as singletons. Overall study findings and caveats: CD8+ cells made up the disease-linked clones, which were relatively rare in peripheral blood. It appeared that ankylosing spondylitis blood was characterized by a TCR beta motif of several highly homologous variants.

The CDR3 sequence is 14 residues long. Unmatched junction bases numbered 6, after V lost 6 bases and J lost 4 bases. In germline, CDR1 is SNHLY, CDR2 FYNNEI. The TCR comes from a male donor with ankylosing spondylitis. The rearrangement links TRBV2 to TRBJ1-3, with TRBD1 matching over 7 bases. The specimen sequenced was blood, either unsorted or a sorted T cell fraction (not recorded which). The CDR3: CASRRETGGNTIYF. Written as DNA, the CDR3 is TGTGCCAGCAGGCGGGAGACAGGGGGAAACACCATATATTTT.